This record covers a single T cell receptor beta chain. The target antigen is unknown. This entry comes from a study of cytomegalovirus exposure and HLA in healthy donors. Germline V CDR1 and CDR2: SGHRS, YFSETQ. This CDR3 region has 17 residues. The V and J ends lost 0 bases and 8 bases respectively, with 20 bases between them. Amplification used 60 Vbeta primers and 13 Jbeta primers. TCRdb keeps only in-frame clones here, not all; method: immunoSEQ multiplex PCR. The sample consists of roughly 110,000 clones, about 81% of them appearing once. Regarding the study as a whole: Most subjects' HLA-A and HLA-B alleles were reportedly predicted from TCR beta sequences. Previous analysis showed most TCR beta V segments were productive about 87% or about 30% of the time.

Sequenced input: PBMCs. This TCR derives from a man between 25 and 39 years old in good health and CMV-seropositive. The chain is built from TRBV5-1 and TRBJ2-2, with a possible D match to TRBD2 (6 bases). The CDR3 sequence is CASSLGGLGTLIGELFF. The CDR3, as DNA: TGCGCCAGCAGCTTGGGAGGCCTAGGGACTCTTATAGGGGAGCTGTTTTTT.